A selection of T cell receptor beta chains follows, all from one sample in a study of T-cell memory formation after mild COVID-19. TCRdb reprocessed the 5' RACE reads with MiXCR, giving one entry per CDR3 protein. The table records around 450,000 distinct CDR3 sequences, 20% to 25% of them present only once. Sequencing was done on a sample of PBMCs or a T cell subset sorted from them (not recorded which). All receptors come from an adult woman who had mild COVID-19 (a few samples of this study predate the infection). Cell type and time point are not known. Both conserved end residues are part of each CDR3. D genes are given only for firm matches. Size is stated for part of the rows, as once, few or many counts, or as a class when the clone is expanded.

v_gene: TRBV2; d_gene: NA; j_gene: TRBJ1-2; abundance: NA; CDR3aa: CASGLEAVGYTF; CDR3nt: TGTGCCAGCGGGCTGGAGGCAGTCGGCTACACCTTC
v_gene: TRBV3-1; d_gene: NA; j_gene: TRBJ2-7; abundance: few; CDR3aa: CASSHVDSGSYEQYF; CDR3nt: TGTGCCAGCAGCCATGTCGACAGCGGGTCCTACGAGCAGTACTTC
v_gene: TRBV19; d_gene: NA; j_gene: TRBJ2-3; abundance: few; CDR3aa: CASSTQVSDTQYF; CDR3nt: TGTGCCAGTAGTACGCAGGTTTCGGATACGCAGTATTTT
v_gene: TRBV29-1; d_gene: TRBD1; j_gene: TRBJ1-2; abundance: NA; CDR3aa: CSVGAGGNYGYTF; CDR3nt: TGCAGCGTTGGAGCAGGGGGCAACTATGGCTACACCTTC
v_gene: TRBV13; d_gene: TRBD1; j_gene: TRBJ1-2; abundance: NA; CDR3aa: CATTLRDSLYGYTF; CDR3nt: TGTGCCACCACCCTGCGGGACAGCCTCTATGGCTACACCTTC
v_gene: TRBV13; d_gene: NA; j_gene: TRBJ1-1; abundance: NA; CDR3aa: CASSLGPAGSMLTEAFF; CDR3nt: TGTGCCAGCAGCTTAGGCCCCGCCGGGTCAATGCTCACTGAAGCTTTCTTT
v_gene: TRBV30; d_gene: NA; j_gene: TRBJ1-3; abundance: few; CDR3aa: CAWNEVGNTIYF; CDR3nt: TGTGCCTGGAACGAGGTTGGAAACACCATATATTTT
v_gene: TRBV7-2; d_gene: NA; j_gene: TRBJ2-2; abundance: NA; CDR3aa: CASSLVTGVGTGELFF; CDR3nt: TGTGCCAGCAGCTTAGTTACGGGAGTGGGCACCGGGGAGCTGTTTTTT
v_gene: TRBV29-1; d_gene: NA; j_gene: TRBJ2-5; abundance: few; CDR3aa: CSVEDLSPEGETQYF; CDR3nt: TGCAGCGTTGAAGATCTGAGCCCCGAGGGGGAGACCCAGTACTTC
v_gene: TRBV10-3; d_gene: NA; j_gene: TRBJ1-5; abundance: NA; CDR3aa: CAISESGGYNQPQHF; CDR3nt: TGTGCCATCAGTGAGTCGGGAGGGTACAATCAGCCCCAGCATTTT
v_gene: TRBV5-1; d_gene: TRBD1; j_gene: TRBJ2-7; abundance: many; CDR3aa: CASSPPGQGLREQYF; CDR3nt: TGCGCCAGCAGCCCCCCGGGACAGGGGCTTCGCGAGCAGTACTTC
v_gene: TRBV3-1; d_gene: NA; j_gene: TRBJ1-1; abundance: NA; CDR3aa: CASSHREQNTEAFF; CDR3nt: TGTGCCAGCAGCCATCGAGAGCAGAACACTGAAGCTTTCTTT
v_gene: TRBV20-1; d_gene: NA; j_gene: TRBJ2-7; abundance: NA; CDR3aa: CSARDLGSTYEQYF; CDR3nt: TGCAGTGCTAGAGATTTGGGATCCACCTACGAGCAGTACTTC
v_gene: TRBV4-1; d_gene: NA; j_gene: TRBJ1-1; abundance: few; CDR3aa: CASSQSPGLTTEAFF; CDR3nt: TGCGCCAGCAGCCAGTCACCGGGACTGACGACTGAAGCTTTCTTT
v_gene: TRBV5-6; d_gene: TRBD1; j_gene: TRBJ2-7; abundance: NA; CDR3aa: CASSSLGDRGLYEQYF; CDR3nt: TGTGCCAGCAGCTCCCTGGGGGACAGGGGGCTCTACGAGCAGTACTTC
v_gene: TRBV7-9; d_gene: NA; j_gene: TRBJ2-2; abundance: NA; CDR3aa: CASSYRFAPGAGELFF; CDR3nt: TGTGCCAGCAGCTACCGGTTCGCACCGGGGGCCGGGGAGCTGTTTTTT
v_gene: TRBV2; d_gene: TRBD2; j_gene: TRBJ2-7; abundance: once; CDR3aa: CASSETGTMGHEQYF; CDR3nt: TGTGCCAGCAGTGAGACCGGGACTATGGGCCACGAGCAGTACTTC
v_gene: TRBV6-6; d_gene: TRBD2; j_gene: TRBJ2-1; abundance: NA; CDR3aa: CASSLTSASYNEQFF; CDR3nt: TGTGCCAGCAGCCTTACTAGCGCCTCCTACAATGAGCAGTTCTTC
v_gene: TRBV6-2/TRBV6-3; d_gene: NA; j_gene: TRBJ1-1; abundance: NA; CDR3aa: CASSYGYGTEAFF; CDR3nt: TGTGCCAGCAGTTACGGTTATGGCACTGAAGCTTTCTTT